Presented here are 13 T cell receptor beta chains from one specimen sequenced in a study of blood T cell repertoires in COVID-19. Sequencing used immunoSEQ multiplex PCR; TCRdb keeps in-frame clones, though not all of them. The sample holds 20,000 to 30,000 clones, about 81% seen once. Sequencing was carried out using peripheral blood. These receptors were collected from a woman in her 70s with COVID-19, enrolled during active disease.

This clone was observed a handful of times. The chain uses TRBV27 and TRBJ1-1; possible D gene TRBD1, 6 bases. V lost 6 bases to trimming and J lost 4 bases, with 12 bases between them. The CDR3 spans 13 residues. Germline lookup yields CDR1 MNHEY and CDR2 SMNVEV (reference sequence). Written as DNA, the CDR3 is TGTGCCAGCAGGACACAGGGCCCCACTGAAGCTTTCTTT. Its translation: CASRTQGPTEAFF.

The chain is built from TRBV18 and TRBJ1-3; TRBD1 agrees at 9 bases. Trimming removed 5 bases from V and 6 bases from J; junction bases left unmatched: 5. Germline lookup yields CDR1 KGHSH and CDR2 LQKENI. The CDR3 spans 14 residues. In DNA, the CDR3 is TGTGCCAGCTCAACGGGACAGGGCACAAACACCATATATTTT. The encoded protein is CASSTGQGTNTIYF.

The CDR3 protein is CASSLEPPGLAGAQETQYF. The CDR3 bases are TGTGCCAGCAGCTTGGAACCCCCCGGACTAGCGGGAGCTCAAGAGACCCAGTACTTC. V and J are TRBV7-6 and TRBJ2-5; 13 positions match TRBD2. The J segment lost 2 bases and the V segment lost 3 bases, leaving 12 bases of the junction unmatched. Germline CDR1 SGHVS, CDR2 FNYEAQ. The CDR3 covers 19 residues.

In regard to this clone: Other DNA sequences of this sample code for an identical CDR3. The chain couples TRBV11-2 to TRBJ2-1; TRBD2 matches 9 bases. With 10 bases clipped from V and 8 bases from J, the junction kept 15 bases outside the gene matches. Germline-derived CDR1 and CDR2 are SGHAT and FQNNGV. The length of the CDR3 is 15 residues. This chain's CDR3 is CATRRGRGGRDEQFF. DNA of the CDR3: TGTGCCACCCGCCGTGGGCGGGGGGGCCGAGATGAGCAGTTCTTC.

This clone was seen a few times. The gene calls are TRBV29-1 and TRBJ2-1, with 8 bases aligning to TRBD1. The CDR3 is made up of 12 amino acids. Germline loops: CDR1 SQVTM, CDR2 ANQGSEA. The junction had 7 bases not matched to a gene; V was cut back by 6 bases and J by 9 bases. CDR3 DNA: TGCAGCGTCCGCAGGGGGCCCACTGAGCAGTTCTTC. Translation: CSVRRGPTEQFF.

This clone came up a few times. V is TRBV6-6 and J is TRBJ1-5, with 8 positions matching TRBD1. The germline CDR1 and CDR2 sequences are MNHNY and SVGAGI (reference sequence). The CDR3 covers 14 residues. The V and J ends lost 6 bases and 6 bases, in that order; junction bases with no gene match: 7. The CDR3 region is CASSPTGVFQPQHF. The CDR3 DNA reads TGTGCCAGCAGCCCGACAGGGGTCTTTCAGCCCCAGCATTTT.

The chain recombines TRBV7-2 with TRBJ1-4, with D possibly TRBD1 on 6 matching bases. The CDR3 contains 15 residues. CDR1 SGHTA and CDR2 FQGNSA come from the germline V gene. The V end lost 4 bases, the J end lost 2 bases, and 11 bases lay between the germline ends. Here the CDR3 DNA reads TGTGCCAGCAGCTACCCAGGGGCGACTAATGAAAAACTGTTTTTT. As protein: CASSYPGATNEKLFF.

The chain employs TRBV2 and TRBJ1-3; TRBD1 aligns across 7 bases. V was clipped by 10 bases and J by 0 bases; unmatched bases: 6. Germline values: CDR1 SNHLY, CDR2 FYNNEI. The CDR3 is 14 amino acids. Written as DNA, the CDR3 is TGTGCCACCAGACAGGGCTTCTCTGGAAACACCATATATTTT. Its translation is CATRQGFSGNTIYF.

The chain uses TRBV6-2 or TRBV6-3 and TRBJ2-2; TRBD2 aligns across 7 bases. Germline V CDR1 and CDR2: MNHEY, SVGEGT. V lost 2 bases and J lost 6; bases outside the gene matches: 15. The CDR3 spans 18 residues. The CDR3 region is CASSYTRLATEDAGELFF. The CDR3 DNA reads TGTGCCAGCAGTTACACCCGACTAGCTACGGAGGACGCCGGGGAGCTGTTTTTT.

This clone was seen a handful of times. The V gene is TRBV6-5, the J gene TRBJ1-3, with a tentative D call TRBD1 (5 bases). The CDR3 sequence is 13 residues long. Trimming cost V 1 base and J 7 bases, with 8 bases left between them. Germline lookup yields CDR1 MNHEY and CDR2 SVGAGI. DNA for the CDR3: TGTGCCAGCAGTTACTATGGGGGGAACACCATATATTTT. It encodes CASSYYGGNTIYF.

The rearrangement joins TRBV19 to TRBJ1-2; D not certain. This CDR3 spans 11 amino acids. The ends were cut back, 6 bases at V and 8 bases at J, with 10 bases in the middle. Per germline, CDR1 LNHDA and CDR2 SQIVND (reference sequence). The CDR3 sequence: CASRFVGGYTF. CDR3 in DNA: TGTGCCAGTAGGTTTGTCGGGGGCTACACCTTC.

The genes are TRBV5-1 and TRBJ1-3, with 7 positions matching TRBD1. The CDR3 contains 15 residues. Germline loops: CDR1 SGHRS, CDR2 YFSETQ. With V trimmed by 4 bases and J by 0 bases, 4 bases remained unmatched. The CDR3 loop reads CASSVDRTSGNTIYF. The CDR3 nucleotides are TGCGCCAGCAGCGTGGACAGGACCTCTGGAAACACCATATATTTT.

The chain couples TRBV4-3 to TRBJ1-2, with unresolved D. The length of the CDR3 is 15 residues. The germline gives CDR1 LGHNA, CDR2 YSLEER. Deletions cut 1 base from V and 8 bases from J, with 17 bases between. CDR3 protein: CASSQGRGSNEGYTF. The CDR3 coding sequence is TGCGCCAGCAGCCAAGGCCGCGGGAGTAACGAGGGCTACACCTTC.